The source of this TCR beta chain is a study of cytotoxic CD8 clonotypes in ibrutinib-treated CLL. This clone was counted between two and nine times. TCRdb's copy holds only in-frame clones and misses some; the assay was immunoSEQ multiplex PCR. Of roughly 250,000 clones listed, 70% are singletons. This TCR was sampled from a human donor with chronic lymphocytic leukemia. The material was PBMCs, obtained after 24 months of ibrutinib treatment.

This CDR3 reads CASSPDNYEQYF. In DNA, the CDR3 is TGCGCCAGCAGTCCGGACAACTACGAGCAGTACTTC. The chain employs TRBV10-1 and TRBJ2-7, with a weak D call TRBD1 (5 bases). The V end lost 5 bases, the J end lost 3 bases, and 8 bases lay between the germline ends. Germline loops: CDR1 WNHNN, CDR2 SYGVQD (reference sequence). The CDR3 contains 12 residues.